The 5 T cell receptor beta chains in this list originate from one sample, sequenced in a study of blood T cell repertoires in COVID-19. The table came from immunoSEQ multiplex PCR; TCRdb's copy has only in-frame clones and leaves some out. In the table there are about 60,000 clones, more than 90% of which are singletons. Sequencing was carried out using peripheral blood. Receptors were obtained from a man aged 55-75 years with acute or convalescent COVID-19.

The CDR3 coding sequence is TGCGCCAGTTCCGGGACAGGGGTCACCGGGGAGCTGTTTTTT. Its protein product is CASSGTGVTGELFF. This chain connects TRBV4-3 to TRBJ2-2; 10 bases line up with TRBD1. The CDR3 sequence is 14 residues long. V trimming: 9 bases; J trimming: 4 bases; junction bases outside the gene matches: 5. CDR1 LGHNA and CDR2 YSLEER come from the germline V gene.

The chain joins TRBV28 to TRBJ2-2; D gene uncertain. Germline lookup yields CDR1 MDHEN and CDR2 SYDVKM. The CDR3 sequence is 15 residues long. V was cut by 5 bases and J by 1 base, with 11 bases left in between. The CDR3 sequence is CASSPRHRNTGELFF. In DNA, the CDR3 is TGTGCCAGCAGTCCCCGTCACAGGAACACCGGGGAGCTGTTTTTT.

This rearrangement joins TRBV2 to TRBJ1-5, with 7 bases lining up with TRBD1. Per the germline V gene, CDR1 is SNHLY and CDR2 is FYNNEI. Unmatched junction bases numbered 3, after V lost 3 bases and J lost 1 base. This CDR3 has 15 amino acids. The DNA of the CDR3 is TGTGCCAGCAGTGACGCCAGGGGGAGCAATCAGCCCCAGCATTTT. Amino acids: CASSDARGSNQPQHF.

V usage is TRBV19 and J usage is TRBJ1-3; D remains unclear. This CDR3 spans 16 amino acids. V dropped 4 bases and J dropped 0 bases, with 13 bases sitting between them. In germline, CDR1 is LNHDA, CDR2 SQIVND (reference sequence). CDR3 region: CASSRAGISSGNTIYF. The CDR3 nucleotides are TGTGCCAGTAGTAGGGCCGGGATCAGCTCTGGAAACACCATATATTTT.

V and J are TRBV5-6 and TRBJ1-2, with D possibly matching TRBD1 (6 bases). The CDR3 runs to 16 residues. Germline CDR1 reads SGHDT; CDR2 reads YYEEEE. Trimming removed 0 bases at V and 5 bases at J, with 17 bases between. The CDR3 nucleotides are TGTGCCAGCAGCTTGGTCCCAGGGGATTACGGATATGGCTACACCTTC. Translated: CASSLVPGDYGYGYTF.